This T cell receptor (beta chain) was recorded in a study of blood T cell repertoires in COVID-19. Turning to the study itself: Nucleic acid was either cDNA or gDNA, and it came from T cells, B-cell-depleted T cells, or PBMCs.

Profiled with immunoSEQ multiplex PCR; TCRdb holds only in-frame clones, not every one. The sample includes 250,000 or so clones, 75% to 90% of them seen just once. Seattle-derived patients entered the study during active infection and were followed longitudinally. Germline V lookup: CDR1 SGHTS, CDR2 YDEGEE. This CDR3 contains 15 residues. Trimming cost V 0 bases and J 4 bases; bases outside gene matches: 3. The TCR comes from a man in his thirties or forties with COVID-19, enrolled during active disease. The chain is built from TRBV5-8 and TRBJ1-5, with 8 positions matching TRBD1. The sample consisted of peripheral blood. The CDR3 DNA follows: TGTGCCAGCAGCTTGGGACAGGGGCTGAATCAGCCCCAGCATTTT. Translating it yields CASSLGQGLNQPQHF.